The 31 T cell receptor beta chains presented below share a single source sample, sequenced in a study of T cells expressing NK-cell markers. TCRdb re-analyzed the 5' RACE reads; it lists each CDR3 protein once, without DNA. The repertoire table contains a few hundred thousand distinct CDR3 sequences. The sequenced sample consisted of blood T cells: a sorted CD56 or NKG2C T cell subset, CD4+ or CD8+ T cells, or bulk PBMC T cells (not recorded which). These receptors all stem from a man aged 18 to 29 in good health.

The chain is built from TRBV24-1 and TRBJ2-3; there is no DNA to check the TCRdb D call of TRBD1. Germline CDR1 reads KGHDR; CDR2 reads SFDVKD. CDR3 length: 15 residues. CDR3 sequence reads: CATSERTGSTDTQYF.

CDR3 protein: CATSDSGGAGAGELFF. The chain carries TRBV24-1 and TRBJ2-2; TCRdb names TRBD1, which stays unverified in the absence of DNA. CDR1 is KGHDR and CDR2 is SFDVKD in the germline V gene. CDR3 length: 16 amino acids.

CDR3 in amino acids: CASSLTAGTSWTDTQYF. This sequence joins TRBV9 and TRBJ2-3; TCRdb returns TRBD2, unconfirmable since there is no DNA. The CDR3 totals 17 residues. Germline lookup yields CDR1 SGDLS and CDR2 YYNGEE.

The chain is built from TRBV2 and TRBJ2-2; the D call from TCRdb, TRBD1, cannot be confirmed without DNA. Germline V lookup: CDR1 SNHLY, CDR2 FYNNEI. The CDR3 totals 13 residues. CDR3 amino acids: CASSNRGAGELFF.

The chain joins TRBV5-5 to TRBJ1-5; checking the TCRdb D call of TRBD1 is not possible without DNA. This CDR3 is 14 amino acids long. Germline V gene data show CDR1 as SGHKS and CDR2 as YYEKEE (reference sequence). CDR3 residues: CASSLDRVPQPQHF.

The genes are TRBV28 and TRBJ2-1. The germline gives CDR1 MDHEN, CDR2 SYDVKM. The CDR3 loop spans 16 amino acids. This CDR3 reads CASSLRIGFTYNEQFF.

The rearrangement joins TRBV27 to TRBJ1-6. CDR3 length: 14 residues. CDR1 is MNHEY, CDR2 SMNVEV, per germline (reference sequence). CDR3 in amino acids: CASSPDGRGSPLHF.

This chain links TRBV7-6 with TRBJ2-1; TCRdb designates TRBD2, a call that cannot be tested without DNA. The CDR3 spans 17 residues. The germline CDR1 and CDR2 sequences are SGHVS and FNYEAQ. The CDR3 region is CASSLAYKKGGYNEQFF.

V and J are TRBV28 and TRBJ2-7; the TCRdb call, TRBD1, lacks DNA for checking. Per the germline V gene, CDR1 is MDHEN and CDR2 is SYDVKM. The CDR3 has 12 amino acids. The CDR3 sequence: CASSPPGSEQYF.

The chain employs TRBV27 and TRBJ2-3; TCRdb's D call, TRBD2, is unchecked because there is no DNA. Germline CDR1 is MNHEY and CDR2 is SMNVEV (reference sequence). The CDR3 contains 15 residues. The CDR3: CATLPLAKNTDTQYF.

CDR3 protein: CASSSPKPTSGSVYSYNEQFF. The V gene is TRBV5-4, the J gene TRBJ2-1; TCRdb selects TRBD2, and the lack of DNA leaves this call unchecked. This CDR3 contains 21 residues. Per germline, CDR1 SGHNT and CDR2 YYREEE (reference sequence). The full variable domain, rest sourced from reference TRBV5-4 and TRBJ2-1, is ETGVTQSPTHLIKTRGQQVTLRCSSQSGHNTVSWYQQALGQGPQFIFQYYREEENGRGNFPPRFSGLQFPNYSSELNVNALELDDSALYLCASSSPKPTSGSVYSYNEQFFGPGTRLTVL.

The chain recombines TRBV6-1 with TRBJ1-3. Germline CDR1 is MNHNS and CDR2 is SASEGT. This CDR3 comprises 15 residues. CDR3 residues: CASNTPGPSGNTIYF.

The chain links TRBV27 to TRBJ1-1; TCRdb proposes TRBD1, but this gene call is untestable without DNA. CDR1 and CDR2 from the germline V gene are MNHEY and SMNVEV (reference sequence). This CDR3 comprises 15 residues. The CDR3 protein is CASSPWDGMNTEAFF.

The J gene is TRBJ2-4, the V gene TRBV10-3; TCRdb reports TRBD1, a call that lacks DNA to check it against. This CDR3 is 14 amino acids long. Germline V gene data show CDR1 as ENHRY and CDR2 as SYGVKD. The CDR3 spells CAISPGQTRNIQYF.

This rearrangement joins TRBV6-1 to TRBJ1-4; with no DNA, the TCRdb D assignment of TRBD1 cannot be verified. CDR3 length equals 17 residues. Per germline, CDR1 MNHNS and CDR2 SASEGT. The CDR3 protein is CASSARRGLGTNEKLFF.

CDR3: CASSPGPTGTGSRDEQYF. The chain combines TRBV5-6 with TRBJ2-7; TCRdb proposes TRBD1, but this gene call is untestable without DNA. There are 18 residues in the CDR3. Germline V gives CDR1 SGHDT, CDR2 YYEEEE.

The chain employs TRBV5-1 and TRBJ2-5; checking the TCRdb D call of TRBD2 is not possible without DNA. The CDR3 sequence is 16 residues long. CDR1 SGHRS and CDR2 YFSETQ come from the germline V gene. CDR3: CASSLSGSSGPETQYF.

J is TRBJ2-3 and V is TRBV5-8; the D gene TCRdb calls, TRBD2, cannot be checked with no DNA. Germline V lookup: CDR1 SGHTS, CDR2 YDEGEE. CDR3 length equals 17 residues. Here the CDR3 reads CASSLETLAGYTDTQYF.

The chain recombines TRBV5-1 with TRBJ2-2; TCRdb reports TRBD2, a call that lacks DNA to check it against. In germline, CDR1 is SGHRS, CDR2 YFSETQ. The CDR3 contains 13 residues. The CDR3 sequence is CASSLGGTSELFF. Combining the CDR3 with reference TRBV5-1 and TRBJ2-2 gives the whole variable domain KAGVTQTPRYLIKTRGQQVTLSCSPISGHRSVSWYQQTPGQGLQFLFEYFSETQRNKGNFPGRFSGRQFSNSRSEMNVSTLELGDSALYLCASSLGGTSELFFGEGSRLTVL.

The chain couples TRBV2 to TRBJ1-5; the D call from TCRdb, TRBD1, cannot be confirmed without DNA. The length of the CDR3 is 14 residues. Looked up from germline, CDR1 is SNHLY and CDR2 is FYNNEI. The CDR3 region is CASSGQYQGQPQHF.

V usage is TRBV29-1 and J usage is TRBJ2-4; as DNA is missing, the TRBD1 call by TCRdb cannot be tested. Per germline, CDR1 SQVTM and CDR2 ANQGSEA. The CDR3 is 14 residues long. The CDR3 spells CSVRATLAKNIQYF.

V and J are TRBV19 and TRBJ1-1; there is no DNA to check the TCRdb D call of TRBD1. Germline lookup yields CDR1 LNHDA and CDR2 SQIVND (reference sequence). The CDR3 has 14 amino acids. The CDR3 spells CASSFDRGDTEAFF. Filled out from reference TRBV19 and TRBJ1-1, the complete variable domain reads DGGITQSPKYLFRKEGQNVTLSCEQNLNHDAMYWYRQDPGQGLRLIYYSQIVNDFQKGDIAEGYSVSREKKESFPLTVTSAQKNPTAFYLCASSFDRGDTEAFFGQGTRLTVV.

The rearrangement joins TRBV24-1 to TRBJ2-2; TCRdb designates TRBD2, a call that cannot be tested without DNA. The CDR3 is 16 amino acids. CDR1 KGHDR and CDR2 SFDVKD come from the germline V gene. The chain's CDR3 is CATTEGLALNTGELFF.

The chain couples TRBV20-1 to TRBJ2-5. The germline V gene has CDR1 DFQATT and CDR2 SNEGSKA (reference sequence). This CDR3 spans 14 amino acids. The CDR3 loop reads CSATGRLEQETQYF.

This rearrangement joins TRBV2 to TRBJ2-3; the D call from TCRdb, TRBD2, cannot be confirmed without DNA. Germline V gene sequence: CDR1 SNHLY, CDR2 FYNNEI. This CDR3 region has 12 residues. This CDR3 reads CAGSRSTDTQYF.

The V gene is TRBV9, the J gene TRBJ2-6; TCRdb outputs TRBD1, but without DNA this stays unchecked. This CDR3 has 15 residues. Germline V gives CDR1 SGDLS, CDR2 YYNGEE. The CDR3: CASSVGTAGANVLTF.

The chain has TRBV6-2 or TRBV6-3 and TRBJ1-2; TCRdb gives TRBD1 as the D gene, but with no DNA this cannot be confirmed. The CDR3 is 16 amino acids. The germline V gene encodes CDR1 MNHEY and CDR2 SVGEGT. CDR3 amino acids: CASSYPFRGQTIGYTF.

J is TRBJ1-2 and V is TRBV7-2. Per the germline V gene, CDR1 is SGHTA and CDR2 is FQGNSA. This CDR3 has 13 residues. Here the CDR3 reads CASSPGPMDGYTF.

The V gene is TRBV9, the J gene TRBJ1-3. Germline CDR1 is SGDLS and CDR2 is YYNGEE. This CDR3 comprises 15 residues. This chain's CDR3 is CASSQMGLSGNTIYF.

The chain has TRBV20-1 and TRBJ2-6. Looked up from germline, CDR1 is DFQATT and CDR2 is SNEGSKA (reference sequence). There are 17 residues in the CDR3. CDR3 region: CSASGRSVVNGANVLTF.

V is TRBV4-2 and J is TRBJ1-1; checking the TCRdb D call of TRBD1 is not possible without DNA. The CDR3 contains 14 residues. Germline V gene data show CDR1 as LGHNA and CDR2 as YNFKEQ. CDR3 in amino acids: CASSLSGSHTEAFF.